Listed below are T cell receptor beta chains from one sample, sequenced in a study of beta chain features in type 1 diabetes. Clones were read by immunoSEQ multiplex PCR, and TCRdb kept only the in-frame ones, dropping some. The table has 300,000 to 450,000 clones, 10% to 15% seen once. The sequenced sample consisted of naive CD4+ T cells from blood. The source of these receptors is a man aged 18 to 30 in good health. The CDR3 runs from the conserved cysteine through the conserved F or W. Fields, in order: V gene, D gene, J gene, CDR3 length, clone size, CDR3 protein, CDR3 DNA. D genes are given only for firm matches. The size entry is marked missing in some rows and otherwise reads once, few, many or a size class.

V gene: TRBV28; D gene: NA; J gene: TRBJ1-2; CDR3 length: 15; clone size: NA; CDR3 protein: CASTQGQLTNYGYTF; CDR3 DNA: TGTGCCAGCACTCAGGGCCAACTTACTAACTATGGCTACACCTTC
V gene: TRBV19; D gene: TRBD1; J gene: TRBJ1-1; CDR3 length: 13; clone size: NA; CDR3 protein: CASSAYRGRGAFF; CDR3 DNA: TGTGCCAGTAGTGCCTACAGGGGAAGGGGAGCTTTCTTT
V gene: TRBV7-3; D gene: NA; J gene: TRBJ2-6; CDR3 length: 15; clone size: NA; CDR3 protein: CASGGTGPGANVLTF; CDR3 DNA: TGTGCCAGCGGCGGCACAGGTCCTGGGGCCAACGTCCTGACTTTC
V gene: TRBV21-1; D gene: NA; J gene: TRBJ1-5; CDR3 length: 12; clone size: few; CDR3 protein: CASSEHGQPQHF; CDR3 DNA: TGTGCCAGCAGCGAACATGGTCAGCCCCAGCATTTT
V gene: TRBV5-1; D gene: NA; J gene: TRBJ1-1; CDR3 length: 12; clone size: few; CDR3 protein: CASSQGNTEAFF; CDR3 DNA: TGCGCCAGCTCCCAGGGGAACACTGAAGCTTTCTTT
V gene: TRBV7-2; D gene: NA; J gene: TRBJ1-1; CDR3 length: 16; clone size: NA; CDR3 protein: CASSRRGGLMNTEAFF; CDR3 DNA: TGTGCCAGCAGCCGTAGGGGGGGACTGATGAACACTGAAGCTTTCTTT
V gene: TRBV29-1; D gene: NA; J gene: TRBJ1-2; CDR3 length: 11; clone size: few; CDR3 protein: CSVQGNYGYTF; CDR3 DNA: TGCAGCGTTCAGGGGAACTATGGCTACACCTTC
V gene: TRBV28; D gene: TRBD2; J gene: TRBJ2-7; CDR3 length: 16; clone size: few; CDR3 protein: CASTQNPGGPSYEQYF; CDR3 DNA: TGTGCCAGCACCCAAAATCCGGGGGGACCTTCCTACGAGCAGTACTTC
V gene: TRBV5-1; D gene: NA; J gene: TRBJ2-7; CDR3 length: 13; clone size: NA; CDR3 protein: CASSLSESYEQYF; CDR3 DNA: TGCGCCAGCAGCTTGTCTGAGTCCTACGAGCAGTACTTC
V gene: TRBV28; D gene: NA; J gene: TRBJ2-3; CDR3 length: 12; clone size: few; CDR3 protein: CASSSQTDTQYF; CDR3 DNA: TGTGCCAGCAGTTCCCAGACAGATACGCAGTATTTT
V gene: TRBV2; D gene: TRBD1; J gene: TRBJ1-2; CDR3 length: 15; clone size: NA; CDR3 protein: CASSEIRTGYYGYTF; CDR3 DNA: TGTGCCAGCAGTGAGATTCGGACAGGGTACTATGGCTACACCTTC
V gene: TRBV30; D gene: NA; J gene: TRBJ1-5; CDR3 length: 14; clone size: NA; CDR3 protein: CAWSVSVYNQPQHF; CDR3 DNA: TGTGCCTGGAGTGTGTCAGTATACAATCAGCCCCAGCATTTT
V gene: TRBV7-9; D gene: TRBD2; J gene: TRBJ2-1; CDR3 length: 16; clone size: few; CDR3 protein: CASSVGLAGIHNEQFF; CDR3 DNA: TGTGCCAGCAGCGTGGGACTAGCGGGGATCCACAATGAGCAGTTCTTC
V gene: TRBV29-1; D gene: NA; J gene: TRBJ2-7; CDR3 length: 13; clone size: many; CDR3 protein: CSVQGGFSYEQYF; CDR3 DNA: TGCAGCGTGCAGGGAGGCTTCTCCTACGAGCAGTACTTC
V gene: TRBV28; D gene: NA; J gene: TRBJ1-2; CDR3 length: 12; clone size: few; CDR3 protein: CASSESFWGYTF; CDR3 DNA: TGTGCCAGCAGTGAAAGCTTCTGGGGCTACACCTTC
V gene: TRBV4-3; D gene: TRBD2; J gene: TRBJ2-1; CDR3 length: 18; clone size: NA; CDR3 protein: CASSQDIGGLAGVNEQFF; CDR3 DNA: TGCGCCAGCAGCCAAGATATTGGTGGCCTAGCGGGAGTCAATGAGCAGTTCTTC
V gene: TRBV15; D gene: NA; J gene: TRBJ2-5; CDR3 length: 13; clone size: few; CDR3 protein: CASRDSTSETQYF; CDR3 DNA: TGTGCCAGTCGGGACTCGACGTCTGAGACCCAGTACTTC
V gene: TRBV7-2; D gene: NA; J gene: TRBJ2-7; CDR3 length: 14; clone size: NA; CDR3 protein: CASSSRGDTYEQYF; CDR3 DNA: TGTGCCAGCAGCTCCAGGGGGGACACCTACGAGCAGTACTTC
V gene: TRBV4-2; D gene: TRBD2; J gene: TRBJ2-5; CDR3 length: 15; clone size: NA; CDR3 protein: CASSQGREGRETQYF; CDR3 DNA: TGTGCCAGCAGCCAAGGACGGGAGGGCCGGGAGACCCAGTACTTC
V gene: TRBV9; D gene: NA; J gene: TRBJ1-2; CDR3 length: 15; clone size: few; CDR3 protein: CASSVEGRASYGYTF; CDR3 DNA: TGTGCCAGCAGCGTAGAGGGCAGGGCCTCCTATGGCTACACCTTC
V gene: TRBV28; D gene: TRBD1; J gene: TRBJ1-5; CDR3 length: 14; clone size: few; CDR3 protein: CASRTGQGHQPQHF; CDR3 DNA: TGTGCCAGCAGAACTGGACAGGGTCATCAGCCCCAGCATTTT
V gene: TRBV7-9; D gene: NA; J gene: TRBJ2-3; CDR3 length: 12; clone size: few; CDR3 protein: CAIEGGTDTQYF; CDR3 DNA: TGTGCCATCGAGGGGGGCACAGATACGCAGTATTTT